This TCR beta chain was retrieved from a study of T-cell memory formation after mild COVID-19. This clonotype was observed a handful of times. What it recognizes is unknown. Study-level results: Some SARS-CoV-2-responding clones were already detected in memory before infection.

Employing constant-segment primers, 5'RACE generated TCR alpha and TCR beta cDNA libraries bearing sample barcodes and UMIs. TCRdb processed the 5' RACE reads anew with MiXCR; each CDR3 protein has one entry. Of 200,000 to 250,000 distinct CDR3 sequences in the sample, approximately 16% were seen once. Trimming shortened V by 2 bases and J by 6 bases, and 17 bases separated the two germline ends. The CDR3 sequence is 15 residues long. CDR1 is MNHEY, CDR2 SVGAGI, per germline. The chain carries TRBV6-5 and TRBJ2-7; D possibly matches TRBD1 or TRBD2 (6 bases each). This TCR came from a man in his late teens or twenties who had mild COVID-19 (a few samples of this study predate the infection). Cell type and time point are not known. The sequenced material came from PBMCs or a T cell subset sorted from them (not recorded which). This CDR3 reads CASSYGGGRMGEQYF. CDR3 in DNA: TGTGCCAGCAGTTACGGAGGGGGTAGGATGGGCGAGCAGTACTTC.